One sample yielded the 4 T cell receptor beta chains listed below, sequenced in a study of identical twins. One entry per CDR3 protein, called by TCRdb with MiXCR from the 5' RACE reads. This table has 450,000 or so distinct CDR3 sequences, about 14% appearing once. This same sample was also part of a study on yellow fever vaccine responses in identical twins.

The sample consisted of CD4+ T cells sorted from blood. These receptors originate from a woman in her late teens or twenties in good health.

The rearrangement joins TRBV15 to TRBJ2-1; D perhaps matches TRBD1 (7 bases). The V gene's germline CDR1 is LNHNV and CDR2 YYDKDF (reference sequence). V was trimmed by 1 base and J by 8 bases, leaving 15 bases between them. The CDR3 extends over 15 amino acids. CDR3 protein: CATSRGVRGVDEQFF. The CDR3 DNA reads as TGTGCCACCAGCAGAGGGGTCAGGGGGGTGGATGAGCAGTTCTTC.

In its sample, this clonotype was seen a few times. The rearrangement links TRBV20-1 to TRBJ2-5; 8 positions agree with TRBD2. V was pared by 3 bases and J by 4 bases, with 10 bases of the junction left unmatched. From germline, CDR1 is DFQATT and CDR2 SNEGSKA (reference sequence). The CDR3 is 15 residues long. The CDR3 DNA follows: TGCAGTGCTAGCCCGTTGGCGGGACTAGGAGAGACCCAGTACTTC. Protein: CSASPLAGLGETQYF.

The chain is built from TRBV20-1 and TRBJ2-2; 12 nucleotides agree with TRBD2. Germline assignment: CDR1 DFQATT and CDR2 SNEGSKA (reference sequence). V was clipped by 2 bases and J by 2 bases; unmatched bases: 3. This CDR3 spans 16 amino acids. The CDR3 spells CSARLAGGRNTGELFF. In DNA form, the CDR3 reads TGCAGTGCTAGACTAGCGGGAGGGCGAAACACCGGGGAGCTGTTTTTT.

V is TRBV6-1 and J is TRBJ2-3; TRBD2 agrees at 8 bases. The CDR3 spans 16 residues. Per the germline V gene, CDR1 is MNHNS and CDR2 is SASEGT. V lost 2 bases and J lost 4; bases outside the gene matches: 8. The CDR3 spells CASSELPSGSADTQYF. Written as DNA, the CDR3 is TGTGCCAGCAGTGAACTTCCCAGCGGGAGCGCAGATACGCAGTATTTT.